The sequence of this TCR beta chain was determined in a study of OX40 agonist ivuxolimab in advanced cancers. Background on the study: Among those treated, three patients had partial responses, one with hepatocellular carcinoma and two with cutaneous melanoma.

Study results and caveats: CD4+ and CD8+ blood T cells expanded clonally by week 6 at 0.1 to 3.0 mg/kg. CD8+ T cells showed, on average, more clonal expansion than CD4+ cells.

Autoimmune disease history or systemic immunosuppression led to patient exclusion. V dropped 2 bases and J dropped 2 bases, with 10 bases sitting between them. Germline CDR1 SGHRS, CDR2 YFSETQ. This CDR3 has 15 residues. Comments on this clone: Its antigen is undetermined.

Method: immunoSEQ multiplex PCR; TCRdb's copy keeps in-frame clones and lacks some. The sample lists about 56,000 clones, around 82% occurring once. The rearrangement links TRBV5-1 to TRBJ1-4, with D perhaps matching TRBD1 (6 bases). Material: CD4+ or CD8+ T cells sorted from blood, obtained in a trial of the OX40 agonist ivuxolimab. The receptor's source is an adult with an advanced solid tumor such as melanoma, head and neck, liver or kidney cancer. The CDR3: CASSFVGATNEKLFF. The CDR3 nucleotides read TGCGCCAGCAGCTTCGTGGGGGCGACTAATGAAAAACTGTTTTTT. The variable domain in full, completed from reference TRBV5-1 and TRBJ1-4, reads KAGVTQTPRYLIKTRGQQVTLSCSPISGHRSVSWYQQTPGQGLQFLFEYFSETQRNKGNFPGRFSGRQFSNSRSEMNVSTLELGDSALYLCASSFVGATNEKLFFGSGTQLSVL.